The clone carrying this T cell receptor beta chain was picked up a small number of times. Its target is unknown. Amplification of TCR beta CDR3 regions used RNA transcripts. Second-round multiplex PCR came after first-round RT-PCR with HTBI primers. TCRdb analysed the multiplex PCR reads with MiXCR anew, one entry per CDR3 protein. Among about 220,000 distinct CDR3 sequences listed, roughly 21% were seen once. The data were obtained in a study of Graves' ophthalmopathy and Graves' hyperthyroidism. Background on the study: No treatment had been given when peripheral blood was collected at initial diagnosis.

CDR3 length: 15 residues. Trimming removed 3 bases at V and 4 bases at J, with 12 bases between. Germline CDR1 and CDR2: SGHVS and FQNEAQ. Points from the study as a whole: Most expanded clonotypes in thyroid above 0.001 frequency also showed up in blood.

The receptor comes from a woman aged 50 to 65 with Graves' ophthalmopathy. Sequenced input: peripheral blood. This rearrangement joins TRBV7-8 to TRBJ2-2; D possibly corresponds to TRBD1 (5 bases). CDR3 nucleotides: TGTGCCAGCAGCTTTTACAGGACCCTCACCGGGGAGCTGTTTTTT. This sequence encodes CASSFYRTLTGELFF. Variable domain in full (rest from reference TRBV7-8 and TRBJ2-2): GAGVSQSPRYKVAKRGQDVALRCDPISGHVSLFWYQQALGQGPEFLTYFQNEAQLDKSGLPSDRFFAERPEGSVSTLKIQRTQQEDSAVYLCASSFYRTLTGELFFGEGSRLTVL.